This T cell receptor beta chain originates from a study of OX40 agonist ivuxolimab in advanced cancers. Overall study results and limits: In general, CD8+ T cells held more expanded clones than CD4+ did, on average.

The CDR3 consists of 17 residues. The V and J ends lost 1 base and 0 bases respectively, with 12 bases between them. CDR1 and CDR2 (germline): SGHNT, YENEEA. The sampling schedule covered blood at baseline, cycle 4 day 1, and cycle 7 day 1. The table came from immunoSEQ multiplex PCR; TCRdb's copy has only in-frame clones and leaves some out. The sample includes about 50,000 clones, roughly 80% of them seen just once. To note about this clone: The antigen is unknown.

This rearrangement joins TRBV11-3 to TRBJ2-2; the D gene is possibly TRBD2 (6 bases). The sequences come from CD4+ or CD8+ T cells sorted from blood, collected in a trial of the OX40 agonist ivuxolimab. The source is an adult with an advanced solid tumor such as melanoma, head and neck, liver or kidney cancer. The CDR3 coding sequence is TGTGCCAGCAGCTTAGGGCATGGGACTGCGAACACCGGGGAGCTGTTTTTT. This gives the protein CASSLGHGTANTGELFF.